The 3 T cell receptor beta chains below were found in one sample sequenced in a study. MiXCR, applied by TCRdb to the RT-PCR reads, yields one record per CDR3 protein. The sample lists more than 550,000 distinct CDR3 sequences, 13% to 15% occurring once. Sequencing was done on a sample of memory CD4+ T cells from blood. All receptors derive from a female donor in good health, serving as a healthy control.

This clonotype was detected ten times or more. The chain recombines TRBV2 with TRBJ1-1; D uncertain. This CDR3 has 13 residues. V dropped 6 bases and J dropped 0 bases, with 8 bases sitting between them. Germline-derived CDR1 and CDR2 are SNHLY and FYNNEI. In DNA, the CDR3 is TGTGCCAGCAGCTGGACGGTGAACACTGAAGCTTTCTTT. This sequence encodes CASSWTVNTEAFF.

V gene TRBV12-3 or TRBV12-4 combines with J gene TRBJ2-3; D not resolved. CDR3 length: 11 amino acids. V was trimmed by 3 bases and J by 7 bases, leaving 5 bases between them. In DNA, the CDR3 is TGTGCCAGCAGTTTTTTAAATACGCAGTATTTT. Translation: CASSFLNTQYF.

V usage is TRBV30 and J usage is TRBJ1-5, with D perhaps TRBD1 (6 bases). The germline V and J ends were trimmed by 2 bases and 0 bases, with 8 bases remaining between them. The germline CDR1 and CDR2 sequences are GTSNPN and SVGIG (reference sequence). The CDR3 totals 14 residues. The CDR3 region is CAWSRRGSNQPQHF. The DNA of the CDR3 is TGTGCCTGGAGTCGCAGGGGTAGCAATCAGCCCCAGCATTTT. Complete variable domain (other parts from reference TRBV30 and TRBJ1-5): SQTIHQWPATLVQPVGSPLSLECTVEGTSNPNLYWYRQAAGRGLQLLFYSVGIGQISSEVPQNLSASRPQDRQFILSSKKLLLSDSGFYLCAWSRRGSNQPQHFGDGTRLSIL.